The 7 T cell receptor beta chains below all came from one sample that was sequenced in a study of T cell responses to AZD1222 COVID-19 vaccine. Only in-frame clones appear in the TCRdb table, and some are missing; sequencing was by immunoSEQ multiplex PCR. The table includes about 95,000 clones, about 89% detected once. Specimen: peripheral blood, collected on day 0 of AZD1222 vaccination. The receptors were sampled from an adult in good health.

The rearrangement joins TRBV11-2 to TRBJ1-1; D is perhaps TRBD1 (6 bases). V lost 7 bases and J lost 4, with 19 bases in between. In germline, CDR1 is SGHAT, CDR2 FQNNGV. The CDR3 has 15 residues. This chain's CDR3 is CASTQTGGASTEAFF. CDR3 nucleotides: TGTGCCAGCACCCAAACCGGGGGGGCGAGCACTGAAGCTTTCTTT.

This clone has just one count. V is TRBV9 and J is TRBJ1-5, with D unresolved. CDR1 is SGDLS, CDR2 YYNGEE, per germline. With 0 bases removed from V and 1 base from J, the gap between germline ends came to 5 bases. The CDR3 has 14 amino acids. CDR3 region: CASSVDNSNQPQHF. The CDR3 bases are TGTGCCAGCAGCGTAGACAACAGCAATCAGCCCCAGCATTTT.

The J gene is TRBJ1-5, the V gene TRBV5-6, with D maybe TRBD1 (6 bases). CDR1 and CDR2 (germline): SGHDT, YYEEEE. The CDR3 is made up of 17 amino acids. The V gene lost 3 bases and the J gene lost 4 bases, with 20 bases spanning the gap. This CDR3 reads CASSSAATGLGNQPQHF. The CDR3 DNA follows: TGTGCCAGCAGCTCCGCCGCGACAGGCCTGGGGAATCAGCCCCAGCATTTT.

The rearrangement joins TRBV5-8 to TRBJ1-1; D ambiguous. Germline V CDR1 and CDR2: SGHTS, YDEGEE. Between the trimmed V and J ends, which lost 3 bases and 7 bases, there was a span of 1 base. This CDR3 has 9 residues. This CDR3 reads CASSYEAFF. For the CDR3, the DNA is TGTGCCAGCAGCTATGAAGCTTTCTTT.

This clone was recorded only once. This chain links TRBV2 with TRBJ1-2, with D hard to call. The CDR3 extends over 12 amino acids. Looked up from germline, CDR1 is SNHLY and CDR2 is FYNNEI. With 4 bases removed from V and 4 bases from J, the gap between germline ends came to 7 bases. The CDR3 DNA reads as TGTGCCAGCAGTGGACAACGCTATGGCTACACCTTC. Its translation: CASSGQRYGYTF.

In its sample, this clone was seen once. This chain joins TRBV6-1 and TRBJ2-7; 8 bases are shared with TRBD2. Germline lookup yields CDR1 MNHNS and CDR2 SASEGT. J was trimmed by 6 bases and V by 4 bases; bases with no gene match: 17. This CDR3 comprises 17 residues. The CDR3 bases are TGTGCCAGCAGTGTCCCTTTATGGACTAGCCCGACGGGCGAGCAGTACTTC. Translation gives CASSVPLWTSPTGEQYF.

The V call is TRBV13, the J call TRBJ2-7; TRBD2 agrees at 8 bases. Germline V gene lookup returns CDR1 PRHDT and CDR2 FYEKMQ (reference sequence). V was pared by 5 bases and J by 4 bases, with 10 bases of the junction left unmatched. This CDR3 comprises 15 residues. CDR3 loop: CASSLDRGGSYEQYF. In DNA form, the CDR3 reads TGTGCCAGCAGCCTAGACCGGGGGGGCTCGTACGAGCAGTACTTC.